This TCR beta chain was profiled in a study of CD4+ T cells in melanoma. Findings and caveats of the study: Reportedly, melanoma neoantigen-specific CD4+ T cells showed varied differentiation states.

Details on this clone: Its antigen is unknown.

The CDR3 runs 12 residues. V shed 7 bases and J shed 4 bases, with 11 bases lying between them. Germline CDR1 and CDR2: SGDLS and YYNGEE. Clones were sequenced by immunoSEQ multiplex PCR, and TCRdb holds only the in-frame ones, with some missing. The profile shows fewer than 150,000 clones, 92% of them singletons. The sequence was collected from a human donor with melanoma. The chain combines TRBV9 with TRBJ1-1; D might be TRBD1 (6 bases). CDR3 coding DNA: TGTGCCAGCGCGAGGGGGGGCACTGAAGCTTTCTTT. This gives the protein CASARGGTEAFF.